The 9 T cell receptor beta chains presented below share a single source sample, sequenced in a study of cytomegalovirus exposure and HLA in healthy donors. The PCR contained 60 Vbeta and 13 Jbeta primers. TCRdb keeps only in-frame clones here, not all; method: immunoSEQ multiplex PCR. In the table there are about 120,000 clones, 55% to 75% of which are singletons. What was sequenced was PBMCs. Every receptor here comes from a man in his thirties or forties in good health and CMV-seronegative.

This clone was detected only a few times. V is TRBV6-6 and J is TRBJ1-5, with D possibly TRBD1 on 5 matching bases. The CDR3 covers 15 residues. V was shortened by 5 bases and J by 5 bases, with 16 bases between the two germline ends. Germline CDR1 reads MNHNY; CDR2 reads SVGAGI (reference sequence). CDR3 region: CASSRGLEADQPQHF. The DNA of the CDR3 is TGTGCCAGCAGTCGGGGACTTGAAGCTGATCAGCCCCAGCATTTT.

The gene calls are TRBV7-2 and TRBJ1-6; perhaps TRBD1 as D (5 bases). The CDR3 is 14 amino acids. Per the germline V gene, CDR1 is SGHTA and CDR2 is FQGNSA. Trimming took off 2 bases at V and 7 bases at J, with 9 bases between the two ends. Here the CDR3 reads CASSLQGGNSPLHF. The CDR3 nucleotides are TGTGCCAGCAGCTTACAGGGTGGGAATTCACCCCTCCACTTT. Complete variable domain (other parts from reference TRBV7-2 and TRBJ1-6): GAGVSQSPSNKVTEKGKDVELRCDPISGHTALYWYRQSLGQGLEFLIYFQGNSAPDKSGLPSDRFSAERTGGSVSTLTIQRTQQEDSAVYLCASSLQGGNSPLHFGNGTRLTVT.

This chain connects TRBV5-4 to TRBJ1-1; TRBD1 might be the D (6 bases). The germline V gene encodes CDR1 SGHNT and CDR2 YYREEE (reference sequence). V lost 4 bases to trimming and J lost 2 bases, with 12 bases between them. The CDR3 covers 14 residues. The CDR3 region has the DNA TGTGCCAGCAGCCTCCGGGACACTAACACTGAAGCTTTCTTT. Its translation: CASSLRDTNTEAFF.

The table lists this clone with a few counts. V and J are TRBV9 and TRBJ2-1, with D unresolved. V gave up 0 bases and J gave up 0 bases, with 7 bases separating them. Germline V gene data show CDR1 as SGDLS and CDR2 as YYNGEE. This CDR3 is built from 15 residues. The chain's CDR3 is CASSVDERSYNEQFF. Here the CDR3 DNA reads TGTGCCAGCAGCGTAGATGAGCGCTCCTACAATGAGCAGTTCTTC. The whole variable domain, remainder taken from reference TRBV9 and TRBJ2-1, is DSGVTQTPKHLITATGQRVTLRCSPRSGDLSVYWYQQSLDQGLQFLIQYYNGEERAKGNILERFSAQQFPDLHSELNLSSLELGDSALYFCASSVDERSYNEQFFGPGTRLTVL.

This chain uses TRBV10-2 with TRBJ2-5, with TRBD1 matching 7 bases. CDR3 length: 15 residues. Looked up from germline, CDR1 is WSHSY and CDR2 is SAAADI. J lost 5 bases, V lost 5 bases, and 11 bases had no gene match. CDR3 sequence reads: CASSPDRVRGETQYF. The DNA of the CDR3 is TGCGCCAGCAGTCCAGACAGGGTACGTGGTGAGACCCAGTACTTC.

This chain uses TRBV7-6 with TRBJ2-3; 8 bases fit TRBD2. The CDR3 covers 18 residues. From germline, CDR1 is SGHVS and CDR2 FNYEAQ. Trimming cost V 1 base and J 1 base; bases outside gene matches: 10. The CDR3 sequence: CASSLGGSTSEGTDTQYF. Written as DNA, the CDR3 is TGTGCCAGCAGCTTAGGCGGGTCGACTAGCGAGGGCACAGATACGCAGTATTTT.

The chain employs TRBV9 and TRBJ2-7; TRBD1 matches 8 bases. The V gene's germline CDR1 is SGDLS and CDR2 YYNGEE. Trimming removed 4 bases from V and 5 bases from J; junction bases left unmatched: 8. There are 14 residues in the CDR3. CDR3 loop: CASSYQGAGHEQYF. CDR3 nucleotide sequence: TGTGCCAGCAGCTACCAGGGGGCTGGCCACGAGCAGTACTTC.

The chain's CDR3 is CASSLGVSGTGGSYEQYF. The CDR3, as DNA: TGTGCCAGCAGCTTAGGAGTATCAGGGACAGGGGGTTCCTACGAGCAGTACTTC. The chain employs TRBV13 and TRBJ2-7, with 11 nucleotides matching TRBD1. The length of the CDR3 is 18 residues. V lost 0 bases, J lost 1 base, and 8 bases stayed unmatched. Germline V gene data show CDR1 as PRHDT and CDR2 as FYEKMQ (reference sequence).

This sequence joins TRBV6-5 and TRBJ1-2; D perhaps matches TRBD1 (6 bases). Trimming left V 6 bases short and J 2 bases short, with 10 bases between. This CDR3 region has 13 residues. Germline lookup yields CDR1 MNHEY and CDR2 SVGAGI. CDR3 region: CASRPQGNYGYTF. The DNA for the CDR3 is TGTGCCAGCAGACCACAGGGCAACTATGGCTACACCTTC.